The 9 T cell receptor beta chains reported below all come from one sample, sequenced in a study of cytomegalovirus exposure and HLA in healthy donors (dated by TCRdb to the late 2010s). Libraries were constructed by the immunoSEQ multiplex PCR assay. The immuneACCESS repertoire file appears here via TCRdb, limited to in-frame rearrangements. These files lack a portion of the clones; in checked studies, under half of the deficit traces to unresolved V genes, and the cause of the others is not known. The sample contains about 160,000 clones, approximately 80% of them found a single time. In total, the top ten clones hold 2% to 2.5% of the sample. The material sequenced was PBMCs. The source of these receptors is a man in his thirties or forties in good health and CMV-seropositive.

The rearrangement uses TRBV27 and TRBJ1-2; D may be TRBD1 (5 bases). This CDR3 comprises 13 residues. Germline loops: CDR1 MNHEY, CDR2 SMNVEV (reference sequence). V shed 5 bases and J shed 6 bases, with 13 bases lying between them. The chain's CDR3 is CASSRQGVDGYTF. The CDR3 DNA sequence: TGTGCCAGCAGTCGGCAAGGGGTGGATGGCTACACCTTC.

This chain links TRBV27 with TRBJ1-2; 7 bases match TRBD1. This CDR3 has 15 amino acids. J gave up 0 bases and V 1 base, and 2 bases lay outside the gene matches. Germline CDR1 and CDR2: MNHEY and SMNVEV (reference sequence). CDR3: CASSLLGTANYGYTF. Here the CDR3 DNA reads TGTGCCAGCAGTTTATTGGGGACAGCTAACTATGGCTACACCTTC.

This chain joins TRBV7-6 and TRBJ2-3, with 13 bases aligning to TRBD2. The CDR3 sequence is 17 residues long. CDR1 and CDR2 (germline): SGHVS, FNYEAQ. Trimming took 5 bases from V and 2 from J; bases not matched to a gene: 7. The CDR3 spells CASSTRLAGGSTDTQYF. The CDR3 nucleotides are TGTGCCAGCAGCACAAGACTAGCGGGGGGTTCCACAGATACGCAGTATTTT.

V gene TRBV15 combines with J gene TRBJ1-4; tentatively, D is TRBD1 (5 bases). Germline loops: CDR1 LNHNV, CDR2 YYDKDF (reference sequence). Trimming stripped 8 bases from V and 3 bases from J, with 13 bases between. The length of the CDR3 is 14 residues. CDR3 nucleotide sequence: TGTGCCACCTTTGGCGGGGGATCTAATGAAAAACTGTTTTTT. Protein: CATFGGGSNEKLFF.

This chain uses TRBV6-5 with TRBJ2-1, with a tentative D call TRBD2 (7 bases). The CDR3 is 13 residues long. The ends were cut back, 6 bases at V and 7 bases at J, with 13 bases in the middle. The germline V gene encodes CDR1 MNHEY and CDR2 SVGAGI. CDR3 loop: CASRFGGLNEQFF. CDR3 coding DNA: TGTGCCAGCAGGTTCGGGGGGCTTAATGAGCAGTTCTTC.

This chain joins TRBV4-3 and TRBJ2-7; 7 positions agree with TRBD2. V dropped 1 base and J dropped 9; count of bases not matched to a gene: 6. This CDR3 contains 13 residues. The germline V gene encodes CDR1 LGHNA and CDR2 YSLEER. The CDR3 bases are TGCGCCAGCAGCCAAGTACTGGGGGAGGGGCAGTACTTC. As protein: CASSQVLGEGQYF.

V gene TRBV7-2 combines with J gene TRBJ2-1, with TRBD1 as a possible D gene (6 bases). V lost 1 base, J lost 0 bases, and 19 bases lay in between. The CDR3 totals 19 residues. The V gene's germline CDR1 is SGHTA and CDR2 FQGNSA. CDR3 nucleotides: TGTGCCAGCAGCTTAGTGGCCCGAGGGGGTCCCCGCTCCTACAATGAGCAGTTCTTC. As protein: CASSLVARGGPRSYNEQFF.

This clone appeared a single time. V is TRBV30 and J is TRBJ2-4; TRBD1 matches 8 bases. Germline CDR1 is GTSNPN and CDR2 is SVGIG (reference sequence). Trimming removed 1 base from V and 9 bases from J; junction bases left unmatched: 5. The CDR3 is 13 amino acids. DNA of the CDR3: TGTGCCTGGAGTGGGACAGGGCAGAGCATTCAGTACTTC. Translating it yields CAWSGTGQSIQYF. The whole variable domain, remainder taken from reference TRBV30 and TRBJ2-4, is SQTIHQWPATLVQPVGSPLSLECTVEGTSNPNLYWYRQAAGRGLQLLFYSVGIGQISSEVPQNLSASRPQDRQFILSSKKLLLSDSGFYLCAWSGTGQSIQYFGAGTRLSVL.

This clone was observed a few times. The chain carries TRBV29-1 and TRBJ1-1; TRBD1 matches 7 bases. The germline gives CDR1 SQVTM, CDR2 ANQGSEA. This CDR3 is 13 amino acids long. The V gene end was trimmed by 5 bases and the J gene end by 1 base; junction bases not matched to a gene: 4. The CDR3 is CSVKGGPNTEAFF. The CDR3 nucleotides read TGCAGCGTTAAAGGGGGCCCGAACACTGAAGCTTTCTTT.